This T cell receptor (beta chain) is drawn from a study of shared clonotypes between healthy human individuals. Turning to the study itself: Every donor yielded three CD4 naive, three CD4 memory, two CD8 naive and one CD8 memory plate.

Samples underwent the assay at deep level. Sorted-subset replicate PCRs used 200 to 250 ng DNA, roughly 28,000 T cell genomes. The protocol was immunoSEQ multiplex PCR, while the TCRdb copy is restricted to in-frame clones and leaves out a portion. The sample holds approximately 2.3 million clones, about 92% seen once. The clonotype was recovered from a man in his late teens or twenties in good health. Some clones in this sample may be carry-over from other donors' samples. The source material was naive CD4+ T cells from PBMCs. Subset described: CD45RA+ positively selected.

As DNA, the CDR3 is TGTGCCAGCAGTAACAAAGACGGAAATTACGTTCAGTACTTC. As protein: CASSNKDGNYVQYF. The chain couples TRBV6-5 to TRBJ2-4; D gene uncertain. Germline V gives CDR1 MNHEY, CDR2 SVGAGI. V was pared by 5 bases and J by 11 bases, with 19 bases between. The CDR3 contains 14 residues.